Below are 6 T cell receptor beta chains sequenced from a single sample in a study of response to subunit inactivated influenza vaccine. MiXCR was run by TCRdb on the RT-PCR reads, yielding one entry per CDR3 protein. The table has around 710,000 distinct CDR3 sequences, around 14% seen once; the top ten hold 5.5% to 8%. Specimen: PBMCs from blood, collected 14 to 15 days before vaccination. All receptors derive from a man in his forties or fifties who received an inactivated influenza vaccine.

This clonotype occurred a few times. This rearrangement joins TRBV20-1 to TRBJ2-1; 8 nucleotides match TRBD1. With 3 bases clipped from V and 2 bases from J, the junction kept 12 bases outside the gene matches. There are 17 residues in the CDR3. CDR1 and CDR2 (germline): DFQATT, SNEGSKA (reference sequence). CDR3 DNA: TGCAGTGCTAGCGATTTCTTGGACAGGGTCACCTACAATGAGCAGTTCTTC. Protein sequence: CSASDFLDRVTYNEQFF.

This chain connects TRBV24-1 to TRBJ2-3, with D possibly matching TRBD1 (6 bases). The CDR3 is 14 residues long. V was cut by 3 bases and J by 2 bases, with 8 bases left in between. The V gene's germline CDR1 is KGHDR and CDR2 SFDVKD. Written as DNA, the CDR3 is TGTGCCACCAGTGATCAGGGGTTCACAGATACGCAGTATTTT. Protein sequence: CATSDQGFTDTQYF.

V is TRBV5-1 and J is TRBJ2-2; 8 bases agree with TRBD1. The germline CDR1 and CDR2 sequences are SGHRS and YFSETQ. The V and J ends lost 1 base and 6 bases, in that order; junction bases with no gene match: 8. The CDR3 spans 16 residues. DNA for the CDR3: TGCGCCAGCAGCTTGCTACGGCAGGGGGCCGCCGGGGAGCTGTTTTTT. Translation gives CASSLLRQGAAGELFF.

This clonotype was counted a few times. The chain carries TRBV24-1 and TRBJ2-1, with D uncertain. The CDR3 sequence is 11 residues long. Germline loops: CDR1 KGHDR, CDR2 SFDVKD. Trimming cost V 3 bases and J 6 bases, with 2 bases left between them. The CDR3 DNA is TGTGCCACCAGTGATGTCAATGAGCAGTTCTTC. This sequence encodes CATSDVNEQFF.

This clonotype was counted a few times. This chain connects TRBV4-3 to TRBJ2-7; D gene unclear. Trimming removed 1 base from V and 6 bases from J, with 10 bases in between. In germline, CDR1 is LGHNA, CDR2 YSLEER. The CDR3 is 13 amino acids. CDR3 sequence reads: CASSQVSAGEQYF. The DNA for the CDR3 is TGCGCCAGCAGCCAAGTCTCAGCCGGCGAGCAGTACTTC.

The CDR3 protein is CASSLAKGDTGELFF. CDR3 sequence (DNA): TGCGCCAGCAGCTTGGCCAAGGGGGACACCGGGGAGCTGTTTTTT. The chain recombines TRBV5-1 with TRBJ2-2; possibly TRBD1 for D (6 bases). CDR3 length equals 15 residues. Germline V gene sequence: CDR1 SGHRS, CDR2 YFSETQ. V lost 0 bases, J lost 3 bases, and 9 bases lay in between.